The 19 T cell receptor beta chains in this list originate from one sample, sequenced in a study of blood T cell repertoires in COVID-19. Sequencing used immunoSEQ multiplex PCR; TCRdb keeps in-frame clones, though not all of them. This sample has 53,000 or so clones, with 75% to 80% found just once. Material for sequencing was peripheral blood. The origin of the receptors is a man in his fifties or sixties with active or convalescent COVID-19.

This chain links TRBV12-3 or TRBV12-4 with TRBJ1-3; tentatively, D is TRBD1 (6 bases). Trimming shortened V by 10 bases and J by 0 bases, and 10 bases separated the two germline ends. This CDR3 region has 13 residues. The chain's CDR3 is CATGQLSGNTIYF. CDR3 DNA sequence: TGTGCCACCGGACAGCTCTCTGGAAACACCATATATTTT.

This clone was seen just once. The gene calls are TRBV12-5 and TRBJ2-1; possibly TRBD1 for D (5 bases). The V end was cut by 7 bases, the J end by 5 bases, with 15 bases between. CDR3 length equals 14 residues. Germline CDR1 LGHNT, CDR2 FRNRAP. This CDR3 reads CASAREREDNEQFF. DNA for the CDR3: TGTGCTAGTGCCAGGGAACGAGAGGACAATGAGCAGTTCTTC.

The chain couples TRBV6-5 to TRBJ2-1; TRBD1 agrees at 10 bases. Germline values: CDR1 MNHEY, CDR2 SVGAGI. CDR3 length: 15 residues. The V and J ends lost 5 bases and 3 bases, in that order; junction bases with no gene match: 4. The CDR3 DNA sequence: TGTGCCAGCAGTACCCGGGACAGGGGCTACAATGAGCAGTTCTTC. This encodes CASSTRDRGYNEQFF.

The chain is built from TRBV24-1 and TRBJ2-5; D remains ambiguous. This CDR3 spans 13 amino acids. Trimming took off 2 bases at V and 5 bases at J, with 8 bases between the two ends. Germline loops: CDR1 KGHDR, CDR2 SFDVKD. The CDR3 protein is CATSDSHKETQYF. CDR3 DNA sequence: TGTGCCACCAGTGATTCTCACAAGGAGACCCAGTACTTC.

This clone occurred a few times. The V call is TRBV1, the J call TRBJ1-1. TRBV1 is listed as a pseudogene. The CDR3 runs to 14 residues. The CDR3 nucleotides are TGCACCAGCCGAGTACAGTGGGGGGACACTGAAGCTTTCTTT. Amino acids: CTSRVQWGDTEAFF.

This clone was recorded only once. The rearrangement uses TRBV6-5 and TRBJ2-7; 8 nucleotides align to TRBD1. Losses at the gene ends were 9 bases for V and 6 bases for J; bases not matched to a gene: 4. Germline CDR1 MNHEY, CDR2 SVGAGI. This CDR3 contains 11 residues. The CDR3 region has the DNA TGTGCCAGGGGGCAGGGGGCCGAGCAGTACTTC. This translates into CARGQGAEQYF.

V and J are TRBV28 and TRBJ1-6; D unresolved. V dropped 6 bases and J dropped 19 bases, with 19 bases sitting between them. CDR3 size: 12 residues. Germline values: CDR1 MDHEN, CDR2 SYDVKM. The CDR3 spells CASSPPGESAHF. The CDR3 DNA follows: TGTGCCAGCAGCCCCCCCGGGGAGTCTGCTCACTTT.

The rearrangement joins TRBV7-3 to TRBJ1-6; 11 nucleotides align to TRBD1. The V gene end was trimmed by 5 bases and the J gene end by 9 bases; junction bases not matched to a gene: 6. The CDR3 is 15 residues long. Germline CDR1 and CDR2: SGHTA and FQGTGA. The CDR3 DNA reads as TGTGCCAGCAGCCGTACCGGGACAGGGGGTTCACCCCTCCACTTT. It translates to CASSRTGTGGSPLHF.

The genes are TRBV2 and TRBJ1-6; TRBD1 aligns across 7 bases. V trimming: 6 bases; J trimming: 6 bases; junction bases outside the gene matches: 2. This CDR3 is 13 amino acids long. CDR1 and CDR2 from the germline V gene are SNHLY and FYNNEI. CDR3: CASRTGTNSPLHF. The CDR3 region has the DNA TGTGCCAGCAGGACAGGGACTAATTCACCCCTCCACTTT.

Comment on this clone: At one boundary the junction diverges from the germline segment, which might be a read error. The chain carries TRBV5-1 and TRBJ2-5; perhaps TRBD1 as D (6 bases). The CDR3 covers 13 residues. The V gene's germline CDR1 is SGHRS and CDR2 YFSETQ. The CDR3 is CASSLETGQPVHF. The CDR3 coding sequence is TGCGCCAGCAGCTTGGAAACCGGACAGCCGGTGCACTTC.

The V and J genes are TRBV28 and TRBJ2-1, with a possible D match to TRBD1 (6 bases). The ends were cut back, 5 bases at V and 4 bases at J, with 15 bases in the middle. Germline V lookup: CDR1 MDHEN, CDR2 SYDVKM. CDR3 length: 15 amino acids. The CDR3 sequence: CASSPGDAPYNEQFF. The DNA for the CDR3 is TGTGCCAGCAGTCCAGGGGATGCTCCATACAATGAGCAGTTCTTC. Combining the CDR3 with reference TRBV28 and TRBJ2-1 gives the whole variable domain DVKVTQSSRYLVKRTGEKVFLECVQDMDHENMFWYRQDPGLGLRLIYFSYDVKMKEKGDIPEGYSVSREKKERFSLILESASTNQTSMYLCASSPGDAPYNEQFFGPGTRLTVL.

The chain is built from TRBV5-6 and TRBJ1-5, with D unresolved. V shed 1 base and J shed 0 bases, with 8 bases lying between them. Germline V lookup: CDR1 SGHDT, CDR2 YYEEEE. The CDR3 totals 15 residues. CDR3 residues: CASSLQVYSNQPQHF. The CDR3 DNA reads TGTGCCAGCAGCTTGCAGGTTTATAGCAATCAGCCCCAGCATTTT.

This clone was observed a handful of times. The chain is built from TRBV9 and TRBJ2-5; TRBD2 matches at 8 bases. Germline V CDR1 and CDR2: SGDLS, YYNGEE. CDR3 length equals 15 residues. The ends lost 3 bases at V and 1 base at J; junction bases unmatched: 5. The CDR3 region has the DNA TGTGCCAGCAGCGACCGGGGGGGGTTCCAAGAGACCCAGTACTTC. It is translated as CASSDRGGFQETQYF.

The count of this clone is one. The chain joins TRBV10-3 to TRBJ1-5; D is uncertain. Germline V gene data show CDR1 as ENHRY and CDR2 as SYGVKD. The CDR3 has 13 residues. With 4 bases removed from V and 5 bases from J, the gap between germline ends came to 9 bases. The CDR3 loop is CAISGGRDQPQHF. The CDR3 DNA follows: TGTGCCATCAGTGGAGGGAGGGATCAGCCCCAGCATTTT.

The chain recombines TRBV27 with TRBJ2-7, with TRBD2 matching over 13 bases. The CDR3 totals 17 residues. J was trimmed by 1 base and V by 6 bases; bases with no gene match: 9. The germline gives CDR1 MNHEY, CDR2 SMNVEV (reference sequence). The CDR3, as DNA: TGTGCCAGCAGCCCAGGACTAGCGGGAGTCGGGTCCTACGAGCAGTACTTC. Amino acid sequence: CASSPGLAGVGSYEQYF.

V usage is TRBV12-3 or TRBV12-4 and J usage is TRBJ2-7; the D is unclear. The V and J ends lost 6 bases and 6 bases respectively, with 12 bases between them. The CDR3 totals 12 residues. The CDR3 protein is CASSLTVSEQYF. The CDR3 region has the DNA TGTGCCAGCAGCCTCACAGTGAGCGAGCAGTACTTC.

The V and J genes are TRBV6-1 and TRBJ1-2; TRBD1 might be the D (5 bases). Germline CDR1 is MNHNS and CDR2 is SASEGT. V gave up 7 bases and J gave up 3 bases, with 9 bases separating them. CDR3 length: 12 amino acids. DNA for the CDR3: TGTGCCAGCATCGGAGGGGACTATGGCTACACCTTC. Its protein is CASIGGDYGYTF.

A single count supports this clone. The CDR3 nucleotides read TGTGCCAGCAGCTTAGATACAGGGACGGGAACTGAAGCTTTCTTT. Residues: CASSLDTGTGTEAFF. The chain has TRBV13 and TRBJ1-1; a possible D gene is TRBD1 (6 bases). The CDR3 loop spans 15 amino acids. Trimming left V 1 base short and J 5 bases short, with 14 bases between. The germline CDR1 and CDR2 sequences are PRHDT and FYEKMQ (reference sequence).

The rearrangement links TRBV5-1 to TRBJ2-4; D perhaps matches TRBD2 (5 bases). The CDR3 runs to 13 residues. Trimming cost V 4 bases and J 6 bases, with 11 bases left between them. The V gene's germline CDR1 is SGHRS and CDR2 YFSETQ. The CDR3 here is CASSLLGGNIQYF. Written as DNA, the CDR3 is TGCGCCAGCAGCCTCCTTGGAGGAAACATTCAGTACTTC. The variable domain in full, with the rest retrieved from reference TRBV5-1 and TRBJ2-4, is KAGVTQTPRYLIKTRGQQVTLSCSPISGHRSVSWYQQTPGQGLQFLFEYFSETQRNKGNFPGRFSGRQFSNSRSEMNVSTLELGDSALYLCASSLLGGNIQYFGAGTRLSVL.